This TCR beta chain is drawn from a study of T cells in Graves' hyperthyroidism and ophthalmopathy. Amplification yielded TCR beta CDR3 regions, with RNA transcripts as the source. Initially, a first-round RT-PCR of the TCR CDR3 employed the HTBI primer set. TCRdb re-derived calls from the multiplex PCR reads in MiXCR, one entry per CDR3 protein. The table includes roughly 700,000 distinct CDR3 sequences, just over 35% detected once. Findings and limits, study-wide: The model's output predicted ophthalmopathy at a median of roughly 6.9 months prior to onset. A model built on 13 V-J features separated ophthalmopathy from stable hyperthyroidism.

Remarks on this clonotype: The antigen is unknown.

V was pared by 10 bases and J by 3 bases, with 13 bases of the junction left unmatched. The CDR3 runs 16 residues. Germline lookup yields CDR1 ENHRY and CDR2 SYGVKD. Patients showing uncontrolled infection, other autoimmune disease, pregnancy or lactation were ineligible. PBMCs were derived from about 10 ml fresh peripheral blood. This sequence joins TRBV10-3 and TRBJ1-3; TRBD1 matches 9 bases. Sequenced input: blood. The clonotype originates from a woman aged 40-49 years with Graves' hyperthyroidism. The CDR3 sequence is CATRTGDVVYGNTIYF. Written as DNA, the CDR3 is TGTGCCACCCGGACAGGGGACGTGGTCTATGGAAACACCATATATTTT.